What follows is one T cell receptor beta chain and its context. In this sample, this clonotype turned up a few times. Its antigen remains unidentified. No quality values exist for individual bases; no much larger clone is one base distant. Donors were approximately 42 systemically healthy Caucasian individuals from Russia aged roughly 6 to 90 years. Ten milliliters of peripheral blood were drawn from each donor into EDTA-treated Vacutainer tubes. PBMCs were isolated by Ficoll-Paque density-gradient centrifugation, with at least 7 million obtained per sample. Total RNA, at least 5 micrograms per sample, was extracted from PBMCs with Trizol reagent. The percentages of naive CD45RAhigh/CD27high T cells were determined by flow cytometry on a PBMC aliquot from every donor. Library preparation employed 5' RACE. The reads were generated on an Illumina HiSeq 2500. The second PCR ran for about 6 to 11 cycles and used a J-beta primer mix along with a sample-barcoded 5' primer. A template-switch 5' adaptor carrying 12 random nucleotides introduced a unique molecular identifier onto each TCR beta cDNA molecule. At least 3 million CDR3-containing paired-end reads were obtained from each sample. The Mint cDNA synthesis kit, primed by a TRBC-specific oligonucleotide, was used to synthesize first-strand cDNA from all RNA. Following uracil-DNA glycosylase treatment, all cDNA underwent a first 18-cycle PCR with the universal primers M1SS and BC2_uni_R. From the authors' description of their analysis: For normalization, 1 million high-quality reads were randomly selected from each sample, with every read carrying a distinct molecular identifier. Reads with shared molecular identifiers were discarded instead of being binned into consensus sequences. MiTCR, run with a Q25 quality threshold and the strictest error-elimination algorithm, handled CDR3 identification, clonotype clustering and error correction. A nonparametric unseen species model using Euler transformation provided a lower-bound estimate of total TCR beta diversity. TCRdb reanalyzed the raw reads on its own, using fastp at Q25 for trimming and MiXCR for clone calling, and kept in-frame beta chains. Each entry merges the rows of one CDR3 protein and shows their most common DNA and genes. In this record, the V and J calls reflect TCRdb's handling and not the investigators' own analysis. The sample has 550,000 to 700,000 distinct CDR3 sequences on record, 25% to 30% of them singletons. The ten largest account for less than 20% of the sample.

The entry originates in a study of blood T cells in healthy people across ages (dated by TCRdb to 2015 to 2017). About the investigation overall: In model experiments, template switching captured about one uniquely barcoded TCR beta cDNA molecule for every two T cells. Using deep sequencing normalized with unique cDNA molecular identifiers, the study measured how TCR beta repertoire diversity changes with age. The donors were split into four age groups: young (average about 16 years), middle-aged (39), aged (over 55) and long-lived (approximately 80). To avoid experimental bias, donors of different ages were distributed randomly across sequencing lanes. Two additional independent replicas of 1 million unique cDNA reads from the same blood draw were analyzed for two donors (one aged 18 to 30 and one aged 80 or older). What the study reported, not specific to this receptor: Bulk unsorted PBMC profiling prevented conclusive comparison of naive and antigen-experienced compartments. Estimates of total diversity based on one million sequenced T cells were considered lower bounds and underestimates. A strong correlation was found between observed TCR beta diversity and the percentage of naive T cells measured by flow cytometry. Because donor CMV infection status was unknown, age-related changes in expanded clonotypes were potentially confounded. As age increased, observed TCR beta diversity per million T cells dropped in a roughly linear way, and a significant reduction was already evident by age 40. Compared with the aged group, more naive CD4+ T cells, fewer expanded clones and increased TCR diversity were shown by the long-lived group, suggesting age selection.

The clonotype comes from a woman in her 70s in good health. The sequenced material came from blood.

The CDR3 protein sequence reads: CASSLNTASGNTIYF. The DNA is TGCGCCAGCAGCTTGAACACCGCCTCTGGAAACACCATATATTTT. This receptor chain uses TRBV5-1 and TRBJ1-3; no D gene can be assigned with confidence. The junction carries 8 bases between V and J, which are trimmed by 1 base and 0 bases respectively. The CDR3 contains 15 residues, cysteine and phenylalanine counted. Just the 45-base CDR3 DNA is kept, in frame starting at base 1. CDR1 and CDR2 (SGHRS, YFSETQ) derive from the germline V gene.